Below are 2 T cell receptor beta chains sequenced from a single sample in a study of shared T cell receptors in the human thymus. Clones were read by immunoSEQ multiplex PCR, and TCRdb kept only the in-frame ones, dropping some. The table shows hundreds of thousands of clones, with around 87% occurring only once. This same sample was also part of a study on human thymus T cells.

The sample consisted of thymocytes. All receptors come from a boy under two years old with a congenital heart defect.

V gene TRBV7-6 combines with J gene TRBJ2-7; no clear D gene. CDR1 SGHVS and CDR2 FNYEAQ come from the germline V gene. The CDR3 is 14 residues long. Trimming stripped 2 bases from V and 0 bases from J, with 8 bases between. The CDR3 DNA follows: TGTGCCAGCAGCTTAACCCGCTACTCCTACGAGCAGTACTTC. Encoded protein: CASSLTRYSYEQYF.

The chain employs TRBV19 and TRBJ1-1, with 7 positions matching TRBD1. The CDR3 extends over 11 amino acids. Per germline, CDR1 LNHDA and CDR2 SQIVND (reference sequence). The J segment lost 11 bases and the V segment lost 10 bases, leaving 10 bases of the junction unmatched. The CDR3 spells CATQTGNTAFF. CDR3 coding DNA: TGTGCCACTCAGACAGGGAATACGGCTTTCTTT.